The present T cell receptor (beta chain) was sequenced within a study of control samples from healthy donors and cancer patients. Repertoires were generated with immunoSEQ multiplex PCR, while TCRdb's copy carries only in-frame clones and drops some. The sample gives 150,000 to 200,000 clones, 94% of which show up once; approximately 1.4% is in the top ten. Per the germline V gene, CDR1 is MNHNY and CDR2 is SVGAGI (reference sequence). This CDR3 has 14 amino acids. Trimming removed 2 bases at V and 2 bases at J, with 10 bases between. The sequenced sample was blood. The rearrangement links TRBV6-6 to TRBJ2-7; the D is unclear. This receptor was identified in a young woman in good health. The CDR3 protein is CASSYLGATYEQYF. CDR3 in DNA: TGTGCCAGCAGTTACCTCGGAGCCACCTACGAGCAGTACTTC.